This T cell receptor (beta chain) was obtained from a study of blood T cell repertoires in COVID-19. About the research overall: Sites in the United States, Italy and Spain provided acute and convalescent COVID-19 samples.

Sequenced by immunoSEQ multiplex PCR; TCRdb stores in-frame clones only, minus some. The table includes approximately 230,000 clones, about 91% detected once. The study drew participants aged about 18 to 95 years from some 24 US areas. This CDR3 region has 19 residues. V trimming: 1 base; J trimming: 3 bases; junction bases outside the gene matches: 11. Germline assignment: CDR1 SGHTA and CDR2 FQGNSA. The sequence derives from a woman aged 45 to 65 with acute COVID-19. The rearrangement links TRBV7-2 to TRBJ2-7; 14 bases align to TRBD2. Sequenced input: PBMCs or T cells enriched from blood (not recorded which). The CDR3: CASSLVGGTSGRTGYEQYF. CDR3 nucleotides: TGTGCCAGCAGCTTAGTAGGGGGGACTAGCGGGAGAACTGGCTACGAGCAGTACTTC.